The clone carrying this T cell receptor beta chain has just a few counts. Its antigen is not identified. These data belong to a study of T cell repertoires in cytomegalovirus infection. Across the whole study: HLA-B-restricted CMV epitopes that are well studied, plus recently identified HLA-C-restricted ones, were used by the study. Public TCR beta signatures indicated both CMV infection and matching HLA type. Overall study results and limits: Ex vivo responses were dominated by HLA-C-restricted CMV-specific TCR beta clonotypes. Public TCR beta family frequency separated CMV-and-HLA carriers, including in an independent cohort.

TCRdb analysed the reads with MiXCR anew, one entry per CDR3 protein. The sample has under 200,000 distinct CDR3 sequences, roughly 20% seen once. V was pared by 5 bases and J by 0 bases, with 6 bases of the junction left unmatched. Germline CDR1 reads SEHNR; CDR2 reads FQNEAQ (reference sequence). This CDR3 contains 16 residues. The TCR comes from a human donor in good health (CMV status not recorded). Some clones in this sample may be carry-over from other donors' samples. The J gene is TRBJ2-3, the V gene TRBV7-9; TRBD1 matches 9 bases. Material: CD8+ T cells from cultured PBMCs, obtained from culture after CMV antigen stimulation. The CDR3 nucleotides are TGTGCCAGCAGCGGGACCGGGACAGGGAGCACAGATACGCAGTATTTT. The encoded protein is CASSGTGTGSTDTQYF.